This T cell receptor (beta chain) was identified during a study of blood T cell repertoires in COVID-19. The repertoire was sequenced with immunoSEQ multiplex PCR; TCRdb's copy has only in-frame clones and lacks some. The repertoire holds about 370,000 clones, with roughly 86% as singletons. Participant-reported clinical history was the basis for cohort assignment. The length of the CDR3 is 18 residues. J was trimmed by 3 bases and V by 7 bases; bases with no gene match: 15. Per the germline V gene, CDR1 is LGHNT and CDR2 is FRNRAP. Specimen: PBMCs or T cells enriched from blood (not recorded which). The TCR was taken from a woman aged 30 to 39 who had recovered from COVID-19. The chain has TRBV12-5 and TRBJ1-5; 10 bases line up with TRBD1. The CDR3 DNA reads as TGTGCTAGTGCCCCTGCGGGACAGGGGAATTCACCCAATCAGCCCCAGCATTTT. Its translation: CASAPAGQGNSPNQPQHF.